Each of the 16 T cell receptor beta chains below was sequenced from the same sample in a study of T cell repertoires in cytomegalovirus infection. TCRdb itself ran the reads through MiXCR, one entry per CDR3 protein. The profile covers 140,000 to 150,000 distinct CDR3 sequences, with roughly a third appearing a single time and roughly half taken by the ten largest. No antigen has been identified for these receptors. The sequencing used CD8+ T cells from cultured PBMCs, collected from culture after CMV antigen stimulation. The receptors were gathered from a human donor in good health (CMV status not recorded). Some clones in this sample may be carry-over from other donors' samples.

V usage is TRBV27 and J usage is TRBJ2-5, with D possibly being TRBD1 or TRBD2 (5 bases each). V lost 5 bases to trimming and J lost 0 bases, with 16 bases between them. The CDR3 sequence is 16 residues long. Germline V CDR1 and CDR2: MNHEY, SMNVEV (reference sequence). CDR3 sequence reads: CASSPVPGTDQETQYF. CDR3 coding DNA: TGTGCCAGCAGTCCCGTCCCCGGGACGGACCAAGAGACCCAGTACTTC.

This clonotype was detected only a few times. This chain joins TRBV7-2 and TRBJ2-3; no firm D call. V lost 5 bases to trimming and J lost 4 bases, with 13 bases between them. The CDR3 contains 14 residues. Germline V gene lookup returns CDR1 SGHTA and CDR2 FQGNSA. CDR3: CASSPWARADTQYF. The CDR3, as DNA: TGTGCCAGCAGCCCATGGGCTAGAGCAGATACGCAGTATTTT.

A few counts support this clonotype. The chain links TRBV6-1 to TRBJ2-7, with 8 bases identical to TRBD2. This CDR3 has 14 amino acids. Trimming took 7 bases from V and 3 from J; bases not matched to a gene: 8. Germline CDR1 and CDR2: MNHNS and SASEGT. The CDR3 is CASKTSDGRYEQYF. Here the CDR3 DNA reads TGTGCCAGCAAGACTAGCGACGGCCGCTACGAGCAGTACTTC.

In this sample, this clonotype turned up a few times. This chain links TRBV12-3 or TRBV12-4 with TRBJ1-1; a weak D match, TRBD1 (5 bases). The CDR3 is made up of 13 amino acids. V was trimmed by 2 bases and J by 8 bases, leaving 12 bases between them. This chain's CDR3 is CASSLKSGGEAFF. Here the CDR3 DNA reads TGTGCCAGCAGTTTAAAGTCCGGGGGAGAAGCTTTCTTT.

In this sample, this clonotype turned up a few times. V gene TRBV7-6 combines with J gene TRBJ1-6; TRBD1 is a possible D gene (5 bases). Trimming cost V 4 bases and J 9 bases, with 10 bases left between them. The CDR3 length is 13 residues. Germline V CDR1 and CDR2: SGHVS, FNYEAQ. DNA for the CDR3: TGTGCCAGCAGCTCGAGTGGGACTTCACCCCTCCACTTT. The encoded protein is CASSSSGTSPLHF.

The V call is TRBV7-9, the J call TRBJ2-7; possible D gene TRBD1, 6 bases. Germline V lookup: CDR1 SEHNR, CDR2 FQNEAQ (reference sequence). Trimming removed 4 bases from V and 6 bases from J, with 19 bases in between. This CDR3 has 15 amino acids. CDR3 nucleotide sequence: TGTGCCAGCAGCTACCCGCCGACAGGATCTTCCGAGCAGTACTTC. This sequence encodes CASSYPPTGSSEQYF.

This clonotype was seen more than once but under ten times. The chain combines TRBV7-8 with TRBJ1-1; possible D gene TRBD1, 6 bases. The CDR3 loop spans 13 amino acids. V lost 6 bases to trimming and J lost 5 bases, with 13 bases between them. CDR1 SGHVS and CDR2 FQNEAQ come from the germline V gene. The CDR3 DNA is TGTGCCAGCAGTACAGGGATGGGGACTGAAGCTTTCTTT. It is translated as CASSTGMGTEAFF.

This clonotype was detected once. Here the CDR3 reads CACGRDRTEAFF. CDR3 bases: TGTGCCTGTGGCCGCGATCGCACTGAAGCTTTCTTT. The chain carries TRBV30 and TRBJ1-1; D is undetermined. In germline, CDR1 is GTSNPN, CDR2 SVGIG (reference sequence). The ends were cut back, 6 bases at V and 4 bases at J, with 12 bases in the middle. The CDR3 is made up of 12 amino acids.

This clonotype was seen a few times. The rearrangement links TRBV11-3 to TRBJ2-1; D remains ambiguous. The CDR3 has 13 residues. The V gene lost 0 bases and the J gene lost 6 bases, with 6 bases spanning the gap. CDR1 is SGHNT and CDR2 is YENEEA in the germline V gene. The CDR3 loop is CASSLEGLNEQFF. Written as DNA, the CDR3 is TGTGCCAGCAGCTTAGAGGGCCTCAATGAGCAGTTCTTC.

This clonotype occurred many times. The chain employs TRBV10-3 and TRBJ2-7, with D uncertain. CDR3 length: 13 amino acids. V lost 10 bases, J lost 0 bases, and 13 bases lay in between. Per germline, CDR1 ENHRY and CDR2 SYGVKD. CDR3 bases: TGTGCCAGTCAATCCGAAAACTCCTACGAGCAGTACTTC. It codes for CASQSENSYEQYF.

This chain connects TRBV27 to TRBJ2-7, with TRBD1 matching 9 bases. Germline V gives CDR1 MNHEY, CDR2 SMNVEV (reference sequence). This CDR3 has 15 amino acids. Trimming at V came to 5 bases and at J to 3 bases, leaving 8 bases not matched to a gene. CDR3 coding DNA: TGTGCCAGCAGTGATTGGACAGGGGATTTCTACGAGCAGTACTTC. Amino acid sequence: CASSDWTGDFYEQYF.

This clonotype appeared a few times. The chain employs TRBV5-4 and TRBJ2-7, with 9 bases that match TRBD2. V lost 1 base to trimming and J lost 7 bases; unmatched junction nucleotides: 12. Germline values: CDR1 SGHNT, CDR2 YYREEE (reference sequence). The CDR3 totals 16 residues. CDR3 in DNA: TGTGCCAGCAGCTTGTACGTAGCGGGGGCTTATTATGAGCAGTACTTC. As protein: CASSLYVAGAYYEQYF.

The rearrangement links TRBV7-9 to TRBJ1-2; 8 nucleotides line up with TRBD1. Germline assignment: CDR1 SEHNR and CDR2 FQNEAQ (reference sequence). V dropped 6 bases and J dropped 3; count of bases not matched to a gene: 3. The CDR3 is 13 amino acids. In nucleotides, the CDR3 is TGTGCCAGCAGAATGACAGGGGACTATGGCTACACCTTC. This gives the protein CASRMTGDYGYTF.

The chain joins TRBV28 to TRBJ1-1; no clear D gene. The CDR3 spans 13 residues. Trimming stripped 6 bases from V and 0 bases from J, with 8 bases between. CDR1 is MDHEN, CDR2 SYDVKM, per germline. CDR3 protein: CASSSQMNTEAFF. DNA of the CDR3: TGTGCCAGCAGCTCACAGATGAACACTGAAGCTTTCTTT.

This clonotype was counted at least ten times. J is TRBJ2-3 and V is TRBV9; TRBD2 agrees at 8 bases. The CDR3 length is 16 residues. The V segment lost 3 bases and the J segment 6 bases; nucleotides outside the gene matches: 12. Looked up from germline, CDR1 is SGDLS and CDR2 is YYNGEE. CDR3 nucleotides: TGTGCCAGCAGCGCCCTTGTAGCGGGGAGCAGGGATACGCAGTATTTT. Translation: CASSALVAGSRDTQYF.

Only a few counts were recorded for this clonotype. The chain employs TRBV7-8 and TRBJ1-5; 10 nucleotides line up with TRBD1. The CDR3 length is 14 residues. J gave up 5 bases and V 4 bases, and 2 bases lay outside the gene matches. Germline V gene lookup returns CDR1 SGHVS and CDR2 FQNEAQ. Here the CDR3 reads CASSWDRGYQPQHF. In DNA, the CDR3 is TGTGCCAGCAGCTGGGACAGGGGATATCAGCCCCAGCATTTT.